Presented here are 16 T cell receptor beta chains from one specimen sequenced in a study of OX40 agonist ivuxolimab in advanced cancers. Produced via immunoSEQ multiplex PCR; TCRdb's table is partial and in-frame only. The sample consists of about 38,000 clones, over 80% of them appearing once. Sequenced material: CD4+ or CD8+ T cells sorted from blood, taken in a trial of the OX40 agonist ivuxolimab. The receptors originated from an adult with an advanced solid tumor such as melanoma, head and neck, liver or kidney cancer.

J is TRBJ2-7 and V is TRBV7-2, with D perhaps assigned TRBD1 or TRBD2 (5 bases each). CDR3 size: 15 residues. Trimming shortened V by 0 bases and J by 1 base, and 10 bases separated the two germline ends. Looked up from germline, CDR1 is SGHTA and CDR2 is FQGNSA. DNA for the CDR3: TGTGCCAGCAGCTTAGCGCCAGGGACGTCCTACGAGCAGTACTTC. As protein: CASSLAPGTSYEQYF.

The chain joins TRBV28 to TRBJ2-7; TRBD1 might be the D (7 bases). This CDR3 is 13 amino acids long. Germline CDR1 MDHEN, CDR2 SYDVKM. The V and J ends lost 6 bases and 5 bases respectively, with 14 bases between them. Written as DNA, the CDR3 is TGTGCCAGCAGGCGAGGGGGCGGGGACGAGCAGTACTTC. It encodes CASRRGGGDEQYF.

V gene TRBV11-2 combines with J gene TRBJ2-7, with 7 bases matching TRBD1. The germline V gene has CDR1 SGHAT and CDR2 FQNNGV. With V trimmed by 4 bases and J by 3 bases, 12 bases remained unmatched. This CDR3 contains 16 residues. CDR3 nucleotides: TGTGCCAGCAGCTCTCCCCGGGACAGCTCCTACTACGAGCAGTACTTC. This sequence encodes CASSSPRDSSYYEQYF.

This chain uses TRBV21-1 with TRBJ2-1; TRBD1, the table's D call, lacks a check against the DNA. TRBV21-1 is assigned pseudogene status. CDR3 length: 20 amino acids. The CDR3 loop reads CASSKLWDRASRRSYNEQFF. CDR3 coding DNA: TGTGCCAGCAGCAAATTATGGGACAGGGCGTCTCGACGCTCCTACAATGAGCAGTTCTTC.

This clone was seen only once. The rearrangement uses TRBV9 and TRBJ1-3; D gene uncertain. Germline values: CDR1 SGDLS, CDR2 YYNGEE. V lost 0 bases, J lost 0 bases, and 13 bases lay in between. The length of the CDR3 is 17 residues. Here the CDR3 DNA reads TGTGCCAGCAGCGTAGAGGCAGGCTTAGGCTCTGGAAACACCATATATTTT. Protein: CASSVEAGLGSGNTIYF.

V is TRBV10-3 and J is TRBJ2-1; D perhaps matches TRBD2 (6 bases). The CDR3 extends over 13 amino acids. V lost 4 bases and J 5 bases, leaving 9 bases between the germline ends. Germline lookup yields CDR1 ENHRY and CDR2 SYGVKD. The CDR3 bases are TGTGCCATCAGTGGGACGGGAGACAATGAGCAGTTCTTC. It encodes CAISGTGDNEQFF.

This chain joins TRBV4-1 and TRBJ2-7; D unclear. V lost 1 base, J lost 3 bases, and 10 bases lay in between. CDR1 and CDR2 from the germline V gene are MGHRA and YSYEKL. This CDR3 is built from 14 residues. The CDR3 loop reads CASSQGFGGYEQYF. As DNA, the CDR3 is TGCGCCAGCAGCCAAGGGTTTGGTGGCTACGAGCAGTACTTC.

Written as DNA, the CDR3 is TGTGCCAGCAGGCCTCTAGCGGGGGTGACAGATACGCAGTATTTT. Protein sequence: CASRPLAGVTDTQYF. V and J are TRBV27 and TRBJ2-3, with TRBD2 matching 10 bases. The CDR3 contains 15 residues. Germline V gene data show CDR1 as MNHEY and CDR2 as SMNVEV (reference sequence). J was trimmed by 3 bases and V by 6 bases; bases with no gene match: 6.

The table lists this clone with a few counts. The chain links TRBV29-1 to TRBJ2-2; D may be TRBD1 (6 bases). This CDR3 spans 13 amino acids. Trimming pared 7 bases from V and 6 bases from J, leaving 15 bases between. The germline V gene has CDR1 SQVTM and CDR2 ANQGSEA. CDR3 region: CSGTRGSAGELFF. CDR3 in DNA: TGCAGCGGGACCAGGGGAAGCGCCGGGGAGCTGTTTTTT.

CDR3 in DNA: TGTGCCAGCAGCTTAATGGGGACTAGCGGGGGGTTGTATTTT. Translating it yields CASSLMGTSGGLYF. The rearrangement uses TRBV7-3 and TRBJ2-3; 15 nucleotides agree with TRBD2. This CDR3 is 14 amino acids long. CDR1 and CDR2 from the germline V gene are SGHTA and FQGTGA. V lost 1 base to trimming and J lost 14 bases; unmatched junction nucleotides: 4. Combining the CDR3 with reference TRBV7-3 and TRBJ2-3 gives the whole variable domain GAGVSQTPSNKVTEKGKYVELRCDPISGHTALYWYRQSLGQGPEFLIYFQGTGAADDSGLPNDRFFAVRPEGSVSTLKIQRTERGDSAVYLCASSLMGTSGGLYFGPGTRLTVL.

CDR3 sequence reads: CASSVAGSGRNSPLHF. The CDR3, as DNA: TGTGCCAGCAGCGTAGCTGGGTCAGGGCGGAATTCACCCCTCCACTTT. This chain connects TRBV9 to TRBJ1-6; maybe TRBD1 (5 bases). Germline V gene lookup returns CDR1 SGDLS and CDR2 YYNGEE. This CDR3 comprises 16 residues. V gave up 0 bases and J gave up 7 bases, with 14 bases separating them. The full variable domain, rest sourced from reference TRBV9 and TRBJ1-6, is DSGVTQTPKHLITATGQRVTLRCSPRSGDLSVYWYQQSLDQGLQFLIQYYNGEERAKGNILERFSAQQFPDLHSELNLSSLELGDSALYFCASSVAGSGRNSPLHFGNGTRLTVT.

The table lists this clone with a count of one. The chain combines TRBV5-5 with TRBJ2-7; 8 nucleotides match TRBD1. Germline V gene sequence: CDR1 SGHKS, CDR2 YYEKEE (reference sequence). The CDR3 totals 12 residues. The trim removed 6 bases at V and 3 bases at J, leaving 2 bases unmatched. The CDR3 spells CASTGQDYEQYF. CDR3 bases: TGTGCCAGCACGGGACAGGACTACGAGCAGTACTTC.

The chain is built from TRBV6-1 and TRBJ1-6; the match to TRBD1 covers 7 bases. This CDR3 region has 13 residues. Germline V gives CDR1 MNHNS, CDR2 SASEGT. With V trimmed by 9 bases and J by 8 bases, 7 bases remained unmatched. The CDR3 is CASTGTEYSPLHF. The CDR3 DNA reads TGTGCCAGTACCGGGACAGAGTATTCACCCCTCCACTTT.

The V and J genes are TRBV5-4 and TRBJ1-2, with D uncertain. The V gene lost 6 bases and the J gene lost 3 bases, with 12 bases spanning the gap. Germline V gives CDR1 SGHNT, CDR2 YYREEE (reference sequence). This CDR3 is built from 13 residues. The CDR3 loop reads CASKVEMDYGYTF. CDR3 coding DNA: TGTGCCAGCAAGGTGGAAATGGACTATGGCTACACCTTC.

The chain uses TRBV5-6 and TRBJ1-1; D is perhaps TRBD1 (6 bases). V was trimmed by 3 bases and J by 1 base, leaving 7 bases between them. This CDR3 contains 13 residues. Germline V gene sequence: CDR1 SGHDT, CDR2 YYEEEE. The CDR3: CASSWGQNTEAFF. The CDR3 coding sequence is TGTGCCAGCAGCTGGGGACAGAACACTGAAGCTTTCTTT.

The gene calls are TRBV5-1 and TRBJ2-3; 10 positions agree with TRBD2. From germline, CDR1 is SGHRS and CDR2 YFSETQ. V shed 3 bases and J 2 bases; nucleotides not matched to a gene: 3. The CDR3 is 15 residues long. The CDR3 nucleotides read TGCGCCAGCAGCTATGGACTAGCGGCCACAGATACGCAGTATTTT. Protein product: CASSYGLAATDTQYF.